This TCR beta chain derives from a study of T cells in Graves' hyperthyroidism and ophthalmopathy. The wider study: The initial diagnosis was the point when peripheral blood was collected, ahead of any treatment. Study-wide results and caveats: The majority of expanded thyroid clonotypes above 0.001 also appeared in blood.

There were TCR beta CDR3 regions amplified from RNA transcripts. Initially, a first-round RT-PCR of the TCR CDR3 employed the HTBI primer set. TCRdb reprocessed the multiplex PCR reads with MiXCR, giving one entry per CDR3 protein. Among under 350,000 distinct CDR3 sequences, about 20% were seen once, and the ten largest hold 45% to 55%. Those with hyperthyroidism were 18 to 65 years old, newly diagnosed, and ill for under 2 months. Each diagnosis drew on symptoms, thyroxine, TRAb, thyroid ultrasound and orbital computed tomography findings. The germline gives CDR1 SGHAT, CDR2 FQNNGV. J lost 3 bases, V lost 5 bases, and 11 bases had no gene match. The CDR3 runs to 16 residues. Many counts were recorded for this clonotype. Its matching antigen is unknown.

The receptor's source is a woman aged 45-60 years with Graves' hyperthyroidism. The sample comprised blood. The chain uses TRBV11-2 and TRBJ2-7; 9 bases fit TRBD1. The CDR3 spells CASSPKPGQGFYEQYF. CDR3 nucleotide sequence: TGTGCCAGCAGCCCGAAACCGGGACAGGGATTCTACGAGCAGTACTTC.